The 31 T cell receptor beta chains reported below all come from one sample, sequenced in a study of cytomegalovirus exposure and HLA in healthy donors. The PCR used 60 Vbeta and 13 Jbeta primers. Generated by immunoSEQ multiplex PCR, the TCRdb table keeps only in-frame clones and is missing some. Here the sample spans 150,000 to 200,000 clones, just over 75% being singletons. The material sequenced was PBMCs. Source of these receptors: a woman aged 25-40 years in good health and CMV-seropositive.

The V gene is TRBV5-1, the J gene TRBJ1-3; TRBD1 might be the D (5 bases). V was trimmed by 0 bases and J by 2 bases, leaving 6 bases between them. This CDR3 has 14 amino acids. Germline V gives CDR1 SGHRS, CDR2 YFSETQ. The CDR3 protein is CASSLVDTGNTIYF. CDR3 nucleotides: TGCGCCAGCAGCTTGGTGGACACTGGAAACACCATATATTTT.

V and J are TRBV30 and TRBJ2-1; D possibly corresponds to TRBD2 (7 bases). V dropped 3 bases and J dropped 2 bases, with 11 bases sitting between them. CDR3 length equals 14 residues. Germline V gene data show CDR1 as GTSNPN and CDR2 as SVGIG (reference sequence). The CDR3 coding sequence is TGTGCCTGGAGGAGGGGGGGTCCCTACAATGAGCAGTTCTTC. Translation gives CAWRRGGPYNEQFF.

This clone was observed a few times. The V call is TRBV20-1, the J call TRBJ2-1, with 7 bases that match TRBD1. Losses at the gene ends were 5 bases for V and 10 bases for J; bases not matched to a gene: 5. The germline gives CDR1 DFQATT, CDR2 SNEGSKA (reference sequence). This CDR3 spans 11 amino acids. The CDR3 coding sequence is TGCAGTGCTGACAGGGTAACGGAGCAGTTCTTC. Its protein product is CSADRVTEQFF.

A few counts support this clone. The chain combines TRBV2 with TRBJ1-4; D is uncertain. Germline assignment: CDR1 SNHLY and CDR2 FYNNEI. Trimming shortened V by 6 bases and J by 7 bases, and 6 bases separated the two germline ends. This CDR3 is 11 amino acids long. The CDR3: CASRGVEKLFF. The CDR3 nucleotides are TGTGCCAGCAGGGGAGTTGAAAAACTGTTTTTT.

This clone has a single count. The V call is TRBV7-6, the J call TRBJ2-7; 9 bases line up with TRBD1. V was pared by 2 bases and J by 6 bases, with 17 bases of the junction left unmatched. The CDR3 is 18 amino acids. The germline gives CDR1 SGHVS, CDR2 FNYEAQ. The CDR3 is CASSLSVGGTGSPGEQYF. The CDR3 DNA sequence: TGTGCCAGCAGCTTATCGGTAGGAGGGACAGGGTCTCCTGGCGAGCAGTACTTC.

The gene calls are TRBV9 and TRBJ2-2, with a possible D match to TRBD2 (5 bases). This CDR3 region has 14 residues. Deletions cut 0 bases from V and 6 bases from J, with 9 bases between. Germline lookup yields CDR1 SGDLS and CDR2 YYNGEE. DNA for the CDR3: TGTGCCAGCAGCGTAGCTGAGGGCTCCGGGGAGCTGTTTTTT. Protein product: CASSVAEGSGELFF.

The V and J genes are TRBV9 and TRBJ1-2, with TRBD1 identical over 12 bases. Germline lookup yields CDR1 SGDLS and CDR2 YYNGEE. The CDR3 loop spans 15 amino acids. V lost 3 bases and J lost 8; bases outside the gene matches: 8. The DNA for the CDR3 is TGTGCCAGCAGCGCATCCGGGACAGGGGGCGAGGGCTACACCTTC. This encodes CASSASGTGGEGYTF.

The chain employs TRBV18 and TRBJ2-5, with TRBD1 identical over 9 bases. The DNA end is a closer match to TRBJ2-7, so the J assignment may be wrong. The CDR3 totals 14 residues. The germline CDR1 and CDR2 sequences are KGHSH and LQKENI. The CDR3 region has the DNA TGTGCCAGCTCACCACCGACAGGGGGCTACGAGCAGTACTTC. Amino acids: CASSPPTGGYEQYF.

The gene calls are TRBV4-3 and TRBJ1-2; D is undetermined. The CDR3 covers 13 residues. Germline V CDR1 and CDR2: LGHNA, YSLEER. V lost 0 bases and J 3 bases, leaving 5 bases between the germline ends. The CDR3 bases are TGCGCCAGCAGCCAAGAGGCATACTATGGCTACACCTTC. As protein: CASSQEAYYGYTF.

The V gene is TRBV28, the J gene TRBJ2-3, with D possibly being TRBD2 (5 bases). The germline V and J ends were trimmed by 2 bases and 0 bases, with 9 bases remaining between them. This CDR3 is 15 amino acids long. The germline V gene has CDR1 MDHEN and CDR2 SYDVKM. The CDR3 region is CASSLITGSTDTQYF. Here the CDR3 DNA reads TGTGCCAGCAGTTTAATTACGGGGAGCACAGATACGCAGTATTTT.

Comments on this clone: Other nucleotide sequences from this sample produce the same CDR3. This chain connects TRBV7-9 to TRBJ2-5, with unresolved D. The V gene's germline CDR1 is SEHNR and CDR2 FQNEAQ (reference sequence). The CDR3 extends over 11 amino acids. Trimming stripped 5 bases from V and 4 bases from J, with 5 bases between. In nucleotides, the CDR3 is TGTGCCAGCAGCCCCAGAGAGACCCAGTACTTC. Translating gives CASSPRETQYF.

The rearrangement joins TRBV7-6 to TRBJ1-2; D unclear. Germline CDR1 is SGHVS and CDR2 is FNYEAQ. V was trimmed by 2 bases and J by 4 bases, leaving 11 bases between them. The CDR3 runs 14 residues. CDR3 DNA: TGTGCCAGCAGCTTAAGCTCCCCCCTCTATGGCTACACCTTC. Translating it yields CASSLSSPLYGYTF.

The chain combines TRBV5-4 with TRBJ2-7; TRBD1 agrees at 7 bases. The junction had 17 bases not matched to a gene; V was cut back by 1 base and J by 7 bases. CDR1 and CDR2 (germline): SGHNT, YYREEE (reference sequence). The CDR3 runs to 17 residues. The CDR3 sequence: CASSLNPQGRSNMEQYF. The CDR3 DNA sequence: TGTGCCAGCAGCTTGAACCCACAGGGGAGAAGTAATATGGAGCAGTACTTC.

This chain joins TRBV13 and TRBJ2-7; D is unresolved. V was clipped by 5 bases and J by 5 bases, with 13 bases between them. Germline assignment: CDR1 PRHDT and CDR2 FYEKMQ (reference sequence). CDR3 size: 13 residues. CDR3 in DNA: TGTGCCAGCAGCCTTCGGGTCTACCACGAGCAGTACTTC. Protein sequence: CASSLRVYHEQYF.

This clone appeared once. This chain uses TRBV13 with TRBJ2-3; D call uncertain. This CDR3 spans 15 amino acids. CDR1 PRHDT and CDR2 FYEKMQ come from the germline V gene (reference sequence). The ends were cut back, 0 bases at V and 1 base at J, with 8 bases in the middle. CDR3 residues: CASSLGGPRTDTQYF. The CDR3 DNA reads as TGTGCCAGCAGCTTAGGTGGGCCACGCACAGATACGCAGTATTTT. Based on the CDR3 plus reference TRBV13 and TRBJ2-3, the full variable domain is AAGVIQSPRHLIKEKRETATLKCYPIPRHDTVYWYQQGPGQDPQFLISFYEKMQSDKGSIPDRFSAQQFSDYHSELNMSSLELGDSALYFCASSLGGPRTDTQYFGPGTRLTVL.

This chain connects TRBV30 to TRBJ2-2; 10 nucleotides match TRBD1. With 5 bases clipped from V and 7 bases from J, the junction kept 4 bases outside the gene matches. Germline assignment: CDR1 GTSNPN and CDR2 SVGIG (reference sequence). CDR3 length: 13 amino acids. The CDR3 DNA follows: TGTGCCTGGGCGACAGGGGGCATCGGGGAGCTGTTTTTT. This encodes CAWATGGIGELFF. The full variable domain, its missing parts supplied by reference TRBV30 and TRBJ2-2, is SQTIHQWPATLVQPVGSPLSLECTVEGTSNPNLYWYRQAAGRGLQLLFYSVGIGQISSEVPQNLSASRPQDRQFILSSKKLLLSDSGFYLCAWATGGIGELFFGEGSRLTVL.

This clone occurred a few times. The V and J genes are TRBV5-4 and TRBJ2-5; D not resolved. The CDR3 loop spans 13 amino acids. Germline loops: CDR1 SGHNT, CDR2 YYREEE (reference sequence). Trimming took 4 bases from V and 5 from J, leaving 12 bases between them. This CDR3 is CASSHPPVETQYF. The CDR3 DNA reads TGTGCCAGCAGCCACCCCCCGGTGGAGACCCAGTACTTC.

The chain combines TRBV4-3 with TRBJ2-7; 7 nucleotides agree with TRBD2. CDR3 length: 17 residues. Per the germline V gene, CDR1 is LGHNA and CDR2 is YSLEER. Germline trimming cut 4 bases from V and 5 bases from J; bases unmatched to any gene: 17. DNA for the CDR3: TGCGCCAGCAGCCTCGGCCATTTGGGGGGGATTAATGACGAGCAGTACTTC. Translated: CASSLGHLGGINDEQYF.

This clone was picked up a small number of times. CDR3 coding DNA: TGTGCCAGCAGCGTAGTGAGCGGGGGAGACACTGAAGCTTTCTTT. Protein sequence: CASSVVSGGDTEAFF. The chain employs TRBV9 and TRBJ1-1; D is perhaps TRBD1 (5 bases). The V end was cut by 0 bases, the J end by 3 bases, with 12 bases between. There are 15 residues in the CDR3. Per the germline V gene, CDR1 is SGDLS and CDR2 is YYNGEE.

The V and J genes are TRBV6-5 and TRBJ2-7, with D maybe TRBD2 (5 bases). The V end lost 0 bases, the J end lost 1 base, and 7 bases lay between the germline ends. Germline lookup yields CDR1 MNHEY and CDR2 SVGAGI. The length of the CDR3 is 14 residues. The CDR3 sequence: CASSYSRGSYEQYF. DNA of the CDR3: TGTGCCAGCAGTTACTCACGGGGTTCCTACGAGCAGTACTTC.

The chain combines TRBV6-1 with TRBJ1-2; D remains ambiguous. The CDR3 has 14 residues. Trimming stripped 3 bases from V and 5 bases from J, with 13 bases between. Germline V gene sequence: CDR1 MNHNS, CDR2 SASEGT. CDR3: CASSDNYEAYGYTF. The CDR3 DNA is TGTGCCAGCAGTGATAACTATGAGGCGTATGGCTACACCTTC.

V usage is TRBV10-3 and J usage is TRBJ1-1; maybe TRBD1 (6 bases). CDR1 and CDR2 (germline): ENHRY, SYGVKD. The length of the CDR3 is 16 residues. Trimming took 5 bases from V and 0 from J, leaving 16 bases between them. The CDR3 DNA sequence: TGTGCCATCAGTTTGGGGGCAGGGGCCCTGAACACTGAAGCTTTCTTT. As protein: CAISLGAGALNTEAFF.

This clone came up a few times. The V gene is TRBV5-1, the J gene TRBJ2-3; D possibly corresponds to TRBD2 (6 bases). Germline CDR1 SGHRS, CDR2 YFSETQ. CDR3 length: 14 residues. Trimming stripped 4 bases from V and 3 bases from J, with 12 bases between. The CDR3 DNA sequence: TGCGCCAGCAGCGCCCTGGCGGGGACAGATACGCAGTATTTT. Translation: CASSALAGTDTQYF.

Only one count was recorded for this clone. Other DNA sequences in the sample encode the same CDR3. J is TRBJ1-1 and V is TRBV2, with 8 bases fitting TRBD1. From germline, CDR1 is SNHLY and CDR2 FYNNEI. This CDR3 has 13 residues. V shed 6 bases and J 1 base; nucleotides not matched to a gene: 1. CDR3 protein: CASSGQGNTEAFF. DNA of the CDR3: TGTGCCAGCAGCGGACAGGGGAACACTGAAGCTTTCTTT. The full variable domain, with the rest looked up from reference TRBV2 and TRBJ1-1, is EPEVTQTPSHQVTQMGQEVILRCVPISNHLYFYWYRQILGQKVEFLVSFYNNEISEKSEIFDDQFSVERPDGSNFTLKIRSTKLEDSAMYFCASSGQGNTEAFFGQGTRLTVV.

The chain is built from TRBV11-2 and TRBJ1-3; tentative D call: TRBD1 (5 bases). V gave up 0 bases and J gave up 3 bases, with 9 bases separating them. CDR3 size: 15 residues. Germline CDR1 SGHAT, CDR2 FQNNGV. The CDR3 sequence: CASSLDRAFGNTIYF. In nucleotides, the CDR3 is TGTGCCAGCAGCTTAGACAGGGCTTTTGGAAACACCATATATTTT. Variable domain in full (rest from reference TRBV11-2 and TRBJ1-3): EAGVAQSPRYKIIEKRQSVAFWCNPISGHATLYWYQQILGQGPKLLIQFQNNGVVDDSQLPKDRFSAERLKGVDSTLKIQPAKLEDSAVYLCASSLDRAFGNTIYFGEGSWLTVV.

The V and J genes are TRBV28 and TRBJ2-7, with a weak D call TRBD1 (6 bases). Germline V gives CDR1 MDHEN, CDR2 SYDVKM. V gave up 6 bases and J gave up 4 bases, with 19 bases separating them. This CDR3 has 15 amino acids. This chain's CDR3 is CASRPGQSASYEQYF. CDR3 bases: TGTGCCAGCAGACCGGGACAATCGGCTTCGTACGAGCAGTACTTC.

This rearrangement joins TRBV29-1 to TRBJ2-7; D remains ambiguous. CDR1 SQVTM and CDR2 ANQGSEA come from the germline V gene. This CDR3 contains 11 residues. V lost 2 bases to trimming and J lost 3 bases, with 5 bases between them. For the CDR3, the DNA is TGCAGCGTTGAATCAGTCTACGAGCAGTACTTC. Translated: CSVESVYEQYF.

V usage is TRBV19 and J usage is TRBJ2-7; the D is unclear. Germline V gene sequence: CDR1 LNHDA, CDR2 SQIVND (reference sequence). The CDR3 has 14 residues. Trimming cost V 2 bases and J 3 bases, with 11 bases left between them. In nucleotides, the CDR3 is TGTGCCAGTAGTATATTCGGGTTGGTCTACGAGCAGTACTTC. Translated, it gives CASSIFGLVYEQYF.

V and J are TRBV13 and TRBJ2-5, with TRBD2 matching over 12 bases. This CDR3 has 16 residues. The V segment lost 5 bases and the J segment 4 bases; nucleotides outside the gene matches: 8. The germline V gene encodes CDR1 PRHDT and CDR2 FYEKMQ (reference sequence). CDR3 sequence (DNA): TGTGCCAGCAGCCCCCGACTAGCGGGGGTCGGAGAGACCCAGTACTTC. Translating gives CASSPRLAGVGETQYF.

Regarding this clone: The conserved phenylalanine or tryptophan normally closing the CDR3 is absent here, so this likely arose from a read error. This chain connects TRBV6-5 to TRBJ1-2; a possible D gene is TRBD1 (6 bases). V lost 0 bases and J lost 8, with 16 bases in between. CDR1 is MNHEY, CDR2 SVGAGI, per germline. This CDR3 comprises 15 residues. As DNA, the CDR3 is TGTGCCAGCAGTTACTCGAGTATGGGAGGGGGAGGCTACACCCTC. It specifies CASSYSSMGGGGYTL.

The rearrangement uses TRBV30 and TRBJ1-1; D not certain. Trimming removed 2 bases at V and 2 bases at J, with 15 bases between. The CDR3 is 15 residues long. Germline CDR1 and CDR2: GTSNPN and SVGIG (reference sequence). For the CDR3, the DNA is TGTGCCTGGAGTACCCCTCGGGAGGACAACACTGAAGCTTTCTTT. Translating it yields CAWSTPREDNTEAFF.